A single sample is the source of the 27 T cell receptor beta chains below, sequenced in a study of T cell changes during pregnancy in multiple sclerosis. Sequencing used immunoSEQ multiplex PCR; TCRdb keeps in-frame clones, though not all of them. The repertoire holds fewer than 130,000 clones, with roughly 92% as singletons. Here the sequenced sample was peripheral blood, taken after pregnancy. These receptors originate from a female donor with multiple sclerosis, enrolled in a pregnancy study.

This clone was counted a few times. The V gene is TRBV13, the J gene TRBJ1-1; 11 positions match TRBD1. The ends lost 6 bases at V and 5 bases at J; junction bases unmatched: 2. This CDR3 contains 13 residues. Germline lookup yields CDR1 PRHDT and CDR2 FYEKMQ (reference sequence). The CDR3 nucleotides are TGTGCCAGCAGAGGGACAGGGGGTACTGAAGCTTTCTTT. Protein sequence: CASRGTGGTEAFF.

A single count supports this clone. The chain joins TRBV6-1 to TRBJ2-3; D uncertain. Trimming took off 0 bases at V and 1 base at J, with 8 bases between the two ends. Germline V gene lookup returns CDR1 MNHNS and CDR2 SASEGT. This CDR3 region has 15 residues. The CDR3, as DNA: TGTGCCAGCAGTGAAGCGGCAGAACGCACAGATACGCAGTATTTT. This gives the protein CASSEAAERTDTQYF.

This chain joins TRBV30 and TRBJ1-1; D is undetermined. CDR1 is GTSNPN, CDR2 SVGIG, per germline (reference sequence). Trimming removed 8 bases from V and 11 bases from J, with 18 bases in between. The CDR3 spans 11 residues. CDR3 sequence: CARRQIFGAFF. The CDR3, as DNA: TGTGCCCGGCGGCAAATTTTCGGGGCTTTCTTT.

The chain is built from TRBV7-8 and TRBJ2-7; no reliable D call. CDR1 is SGHVS and CDR2 is FQNEAQ in the germline V gene. This CDR3 has 13 amino acids. V lost 0 bases, J lost 3 bases, and 6 bases lay in between. For the CDR3, the DNA is TGTGCCAGCAGCTTAGCGGCAGGCTACGAGCAGTACTTC. Protein product: CASSLAAGYEQYF.

This chain joins TRBV25-1 and TRBJ2-3; no definite D call. The germline V and J ends were trimmed by 6 bases and 3 bases, with 13 bases remaining between them. CDR3 length: 14 residues. Germline V CDR1 and CDR2: MGHDK, SYGVNS. In nucleotides, the CDR3 is TGTGCCAGCAGGGCTTCGGGTGGTACAGATACGCAGTATTTT. As protein: CASRASGGTDTQYF.

In its sample, this clone was seen once. The gene calls are TRBV7-6 and TRBJ2-1; D ambiguous. Trimming removed 5 bases at V and 4 bases at J, with 9 bases between. The V gene's germline CDR1 is SGHVS and CDR2 FNYEAQ. This CDR3 has 13 amino acids. CDR3 bases: TGTGCCAGCAGCCCGGGTCCATACAATGAGCAGTTCTTC. Amino acid sequence: CASSPGPYNEQFF. The full variable domain, with the rest looked up from reference TRBV7-6 and TRBJ2-1, is GAGVSQSPRYKVTKRGQDVALRCDPISGHVSLYWYRQALGQGPEFLTYFNYEAQQDKSGLPNDRFSAERPEGSISTLTIQRTEQRDSAMYRCASSPGPYNEQFFGPGTRLTVL.

The genes are TRBV6-6 and TRBJ1-3; D may be TRBD1 (5 bases). Deletions cut 0 bases from V and 4 bases from J, with 10 bases between. The germline CDR1 and CDR2 sequences are MNHNY and SVGAGI (reference sequence). This CDR3 has 15 amino acids. The CDR3 DNA is TGTGCCAGCAGTTACTCGGCGGACAAGGGAAACACCATATATTTT. Protein sequence: CASSYSADKGNTIYF.

The chain is built from TRBV6-6 and TRBJ2-2; 7 bases are a match to TRBD1. This CDR3 region has 14 residues. Germline-derived CDR1 and CDR2 are MNHNY and SVGAGI (reference sequence). The V and J ends lost 2 bases and 7 bases, in that order; junction bases with no gene match: 4. As DNA, the CDR3 is TGTGCCAGCAGTTACGACAGGGCGGTCGGGGAGCTGTTTTTT. Residues: CASSYDRAVGELFF.

This chain connects TRBV2 to TRBJ1-2; 10 nucleotides line up with TRBD1. Germline V gives CDR1 SNHLY, CDR2 FYNNEI. V shed 10 bases and J 8 bases; nucleotides not matched to a gene: 13. The CDR3 is 14 amino acids. CDR3 protein: CAILTGGEFNGYTF. The CDR3 nucleotides are TGTGCCATACTGACAGGGGGCGAGTTCAACGGCTACACCTTC. Using reference TRBV2 and TRBJ1-2 for the parts outside the CDR3, the full variable domain is EPEVTQTPSHQVTQMGQEVILRCVPISNHLYFYWYRQILGQKVEFLVSFYNNEISEKSEIFDDQFSVERPDGSNFTLKIRSTKLEDSAMYFCAILTGGEFNGYTFGSGTRLTVV.

This rearrangement joins TRBV15 to TRBJ2-2; the D is unclear. This CDR3 region has 13 residues. Germline V gene data show CDR1 as LNHNV and CDR2 as YYDKDF (reference sequence). Trimming removed 1 base at V and 5 bases at J, with 5 bases between. CDR3 coding DNA: TGTGCCACCAGCAGAGCTAGTACCGGGGAGCTGTTTTTT. This sequence encodes CATSRASTGELFF.

Only a few counts were recorded for this clone. J is TRBJ1-5 and V is TRBV7-9, with 8 bases lining up with TRBD1. The trim removed 5 bases at V and 7 bases at J, leaving 10 bases unmatched. This CDR3 is 15 amino acids long. Germline V gene sequence: CDR1 SEHNR, CDR2 FQNEAQ (reference sequence). CDR3 sequence (DNA): TGTGCCAGCAGCGGGACAGGACCGGGGACCCAGCCCCAGCATTTT. Its protein product is CASSGTGPGTQPQHF.

This sequence joins TRBV7-9 and TRBJ2-7; 7 nucleotides line up with TRBD1. The CDR3 is made up of 13 amino acids. V was clipped by 1 base and J by 4 bases; unmatched bases: 1. Germline-derived CDR1 and CDR2 are SEHNR and FQNEAQ (reference sequence). In DNA form, the CDR3 reads TGTGCCAGCAGCTTAGGGGACAGATACGAGCAGTACTTC. Amino acid sequence: CASSLGDRYEQYF.

The chain recombines TRBV15 with TRBJ2-7; TRBD1 aligns across 8 bases. CDR1 LNHNV and CDR2 YYDKDF come from the germline V gene (reference sequence). V shed 3 bases and J 6 bases; nucleotides not matched to a gene: 7. CDR3 length equals 14 residues. The DNA for the CDR3 is TGTGCCACCAGCAGTGACTTCACAGGGGGCGAGCAGTACTTC. Its protein product is CATSSDFTGGEQYF.

This chain joins TRBV7-9 and TRBJ1-5, with TRBD1 matching 10 bases. Germline V gives CDR1 SEHNR, CDR2 FQNEAQ (reference sequence). The CDR3 has 14 residues. V lost 8 bases to trimming and J lost 1 base; unmatched junction nucleotides: 2. CDR3 in DNA: TGTGCCAGCGGGACAGGGGACAGCAATCAGCCCCAGCATTTT. Encoded protein: CASGTGDSNQPQHF.

For the CDR3, the DNA is TGTGCCAGCAGTCACAGGGTTTCAGGCTCACCCCTCCACTTT. It codes for CASSHRVSGSPLHF. This sequence joins TRBV6-6 and TRBJ1-6, with TRBD1 as a possible D gene (6 bases). The germline gives CDR1 MNHNY, CDR2 SVGAGI (reference sequence). The CDR3 sequence is 14 residues long. The V and J ends lost 5 bases and 10 bases respectively, with 15 bases between them.

This chain links TRBV7-9 with TRBJ2-7; D might be TRBD2 (7 bases). The CDR3 runs 16 residues. CDR1 and CDR2 (germline): SEHNR, FQNEAQ (reference sequence). With 5 bases removed from V and 6 bases from J, the gap between germline ends came to 23 bases. CDR3 sequence (DNA): TGTGCCAGCAGCATTGCCGCGGGGGCTCTCAGGGTCGAGCAGTACTTC. It yields the protein CASSIAAGALRVEQYF.

V gene TRBV27 combines with J gene TRBJ2-5, with 7 bases lining up with TRBD2. Germline V gene data show CDR1 as MNHEY and CDR2 as SMNVEV (reference sequence). Germline trimming cut 5 bases from V and 0 bases from J; bases unmatched to any gene: 3. The CDR3 sequence is 14 residues long. CDR3 amino acids: CASSLGGYQETQYF. CDR3 bases: TGTGCCAGCAGTCTCGGGGGGTACCAAGAGACCCAGTACTTC.

V is TRBV2 and J is TRBJ2-5, with 10 bases that match TRBD2. The germline V gene has CDR1 SNHLY and CDR2 FYNNEI. This CDR3 comprises 14 residues. The J segment lost 2 bases and the V segment lost 7 bases, leaving 4 bases of the junction unmatched. Here the CDR3 DNA reads TGTGCCAGCATTCCTAGCGGGGGACAAGAGACCCAGTACTTC. The encoded protein is CASIPSGGQETQYF.

The chain combines TRBV15 with TRBJ2-6; TRBD1 matches at 7 bases. This CDR3 has 17 amino acids. V lost 2 bases, J lost 5 bases, and 9 bases stayed unmatched. Germline CDR1 LNHNV, CDR2 YYDKDF (reference sequence). CDR3: CATSRRKPTGRANVLTF. DNA of the CDR3: TGTGCCACCAGCAGACGGAAACCGACAGGGAGGGCCAACGTCCTGACTTTC.

The genes are TRBV14 and TRBJ1-4; D gene uncertain. Germline V gene data show CDR1 as SGHDN and CDR2 as FVKESK. V was shortened by 1 base and J by 7 bases, with 10 bases between the two germline ends. The length of the CDR3 is 14 residues. The CDR3 sequence is CASSQVASGEKLFF. DNA for the CDR3: TGTGCCAGCAGCCAAGTTGCATCGGGTGAAAAACTGTTTTTT.

On this clone: The conserved final phenylalanine or tryptophan is absent from the CDR3, which likely points to a read error. Because the CDR3's place on the DNA is in doubt, the DNA is left out and the CDR3 is given as listed by TCRdb. V gene TRBV7-9 combines with J gene TRBJ1-1. Per germline, CDR1 SEHNR and CDR2 FQNEAQ (reference sequence). The CDR3 sequence runs 8 residues, both termini included. CDR3 loop: CASSLSPG.

The chain employs TRBV7-6 and TRBJ2-5; 8 bases map to TRBD1. The CDR3 is 17 amino acids. V lost 2 bases to trimming and J lost 0 bases; unmatched junction nucleotides: 8. Germline V gives CDR1 SGHVS, CDR2 FNYEAQ. The CDR3 reads CASSLWQGAPYQETQYF. DNA of the CDR3: TGTGCCAGCAGCTTATGGCAGGGGGCCCCGTACCAAGAGACCCAGTACTTC.

The chain combines TRBV10-3 with TRBJ1-6; D is possibly TRBD1 (6 bases). Germline CDR1 ENHRY, CDR2 SYGVKD. The CDR3 length is 14 residues. The V end lost 10 bases, the J end lost 8 bases, and 18 bases lay between the germline ends. The CDR3 loop reads CASGLLQGYSPLHF. The CDR3 coding sequence is TGTGCCAGCGGCCTTTTACAGGGCTATTCACCCCTCCACTTT.

This clone was recorded only once. The rearrangement links TRBV18 to TRBJ2-3; 14 bases are a match to TRBD2. V trimming: 6 bases; J trimming: 5 bases; junction bases outside the gene matches: 22. Germline lookup yields CDR1 KGHSH and CDR2 LQKENI. The CDR3 has 21 amino acids. The DNA of the CDR3 is TGTGCCAGCTCGTCCCGTACATGGACTAGCGGGGGGCCTTTAACACGAGATACGCAGTATTTT. Encoded protein: CASSSRTWTSGGPLTRDTQYF.

This clone has a handful of counts. This chain links TRBV5-6 with TRBJ2-7, with 8 bases aligning to TRBD2. J was trimmed by 2 bases and V by 4 bases; bases with no gene match: 2. The CDR3 length is 13 residues. Germline CDR1 reads SGHDT; CDR2 reads YYEEEE. CDR3 DNA: TGTGCCAGCAGCAGCGGGGGAGCCTACGAGCAGTACTTC. It is translated as CASSSGGAYEQYF.

The rearrangement joins TRBV27 to TRBJ1-2; no definite D call. CDR1 MNHEY and CDR2 SMNVEV come from the germline V gene (reference sequence). The CDR3 is 16 amino acids. Trimming removed 4 bases at V and 6 bases at J, with 21 bases between. CDR3 loop: CASSSGPPAQRHGYTF. The DNA of the CDR3 is TGTGCCAGCAGTTCAGGTCCACCGGCCCAACGGCATGGCTACACCTTC.

In its sample, this clone ranks as medium-sized. This chain connects TRBV30 to TRBJ1-4; possibly TRBD1 for D (5 bases). V was cut by 4 bases and J by 5 bases, with 11 bases left in between. Per germline, CDR1 GTSNPN and CDR2 SVGIG (reference sequence). The CDR3 loop spans 13 amino acids. DNA of the CDR3: TGTGCCTGGACAGGGAGGTGGAATGAAAAACTGTTTTTT. It specifies CAWTGRWNEKLFF.